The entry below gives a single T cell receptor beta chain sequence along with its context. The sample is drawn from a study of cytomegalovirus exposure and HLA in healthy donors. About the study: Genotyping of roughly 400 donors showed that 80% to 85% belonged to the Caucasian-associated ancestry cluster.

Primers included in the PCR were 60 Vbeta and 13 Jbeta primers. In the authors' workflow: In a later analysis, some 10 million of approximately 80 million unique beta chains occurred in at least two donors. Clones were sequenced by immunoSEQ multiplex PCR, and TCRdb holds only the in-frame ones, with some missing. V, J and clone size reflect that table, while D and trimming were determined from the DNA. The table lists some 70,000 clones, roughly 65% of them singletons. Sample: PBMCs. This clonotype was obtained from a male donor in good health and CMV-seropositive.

CDR3 amino acids: CASSVALNTEAFF. The CDR3 DNA is TGTGCCAGCAGTGTGGCTTTGAACACTGAAGCTTTCTTT. The V call is TRBV6-5, the J call TRBJ1-1; unclear D gene. Trimming shortened V by 5 bases and J by 0 bases, and 7 bases separated the two germline ends. In germline, CDR1 is MNHEY, CDR2 SVGAGI. The CDR3 runs 13 residues.